This TCR beta chain was retrieved from a study of blood T cells in healthy people across ages. Overall study findings and caveats: Age brought a roughly linear fall in TCR beta diversity measured per million T cells. Unsorted PBMC material precluded a definitive naive versus antigen-experienced comparison. Diversity estimates drawn from one million T cells were deemed underestimates.

The V and J ends lost 6 bases and 2 bases respectively, with 11 bases between them. The CDR3 contains 13 residues. This clonotype occurred many times. The antigen is not known. A second PCR, run for roughly 7 to 12 cycles, used a sample-barcoded 5' primer plus a J-beta primer mix. Each of the cDNA molecules was tagged by a template-switch adaptor with 12 random nucleotides. TCRdb reprocessed the 5' RACE reads via MiXCR and lists one record per CDR3 protein. The table shows 800,000 to 950,000 distinct CDR3 sequences, with around 36% occurring only once. Sequencing was done on a sample of blood. The sequence was obtained from a man aged 18 to 35 in good health. The V gene is TRBV12-3 or TRBV12-4, the J gene TRBJ2-7; the D is unclear. The CDR3: CASSPAGAYEQYF. The DNA of the CDR3 is TGTGCCAGCAGCCCTGCCGGAGCCTACGAGCAGTACTTC.